Presented here are 3 T cell receptor beta chains from one specimen sequenced in a study of cytomegalovirus exposure and HLA in healthy donors. PCR primers comprised 60 Vbeta and 13 Jbeta primers. Assay used: immunoSEQ multiplex PCR; TCRdb lists only in-frame clones, some missing. The table lists about 180,000 clones, 76% of them singletons, with under 2.5% in the top ten. The sample comprised PBMCs. These receptors came from a woman aged 25 to 39 in good health and CMV-seropositive.

This clone has just a few counts. V and J are TRBV7-2 and TRBJ2-7, with 7 bases fitting TRBD2. The CDR3 extends over 13 amino acids. The germline V gene has CDR1 SGHTA and CDR2 FQGNSA. The junction had 7 bases not matched to a gene; V was cut back by 5 bases and J by 6 bases. In nucleotides, the CDR3 is TGTGCCAGCAGCCCGACTAGCACAGGCGAGCAGTACTTC. Translated: CASSPTSTGEQYF.

The V call is TRBV18, the J call TRBJ2-3, with 7 bases fitting TRBD1. The CDR3 loop spans 15 amino acids. V lost 1 base and J lost 3; bases outside the gene matches: 4. The V gene's germline CDR1 is KGHSH and CDR2 LQKENI. Here the CDR3 reads CASSPQGARTDTQYF. In nucleotides, the CDR3 is TGTGCCAGCTCACCACAGGGGGCGAGGACAGATACGCAGTATTTT.

This clone came up once. CDR3 bases: TGTGCCAGCAGCAATAGAGAGAGGGCCAAGCCACCCCTCCACTTT. Its translation is CASSNRERAKPPLHF. The chain couples TRBV7-2 to TRBJ1-6; no reliable D call. This CDR3 has 15 amino acids. The germline V gene encodes CDR1 SGHTA and CDR2 FQGNSA. Trimming stripped 5 bases from V and 11 bases from J, with 19 bases between.